This TCR beta chain was captured in a study of T cell repertoires in cytomegalovirus infection. Background on the study: Public TCR beta signatures indicated both CMV infection and matching HLA type.

General study results and limits: The ex vivo response was dominated by HLA-C-restricted CMV-specific TCR beta clonotypes. Identification of carriers of CMV plus the relevant HLA was performed using cumulative public TCR beta family frequency.

Via MiXCR, TCRdb re-called the reads, giving one row per CDR3 protein. The profile covers about 700,000 distinct CDR3 sequences, with around a third appearing a single time and roughly 18% taken by the ten largest. Remarks on this clonotype: The antigen is unknown.

V lost 5 bases and J lost 7, with 12 bases in between. In germline, CDR1 is MNHNS, CDR2 SASEGT. The CDR3 runs 13 residues. J is TRBJ1-5 and V is TRBV6-1; D remains unclear. The source of this sequence is a human donor in good health (CMV status not recorded). Some clones in this sample may be carry-over from other donors' samples. This material consisted of cultured PBMCs, taken from culture after CMV antigen stimulation. CDR3 residues: CASSFESYQPQHF. DNA of the CDR3: TGTGCCAGCAGTTTTGAATCGTACCAGCCCCAGCATTTT.